These 26 T cell receptor beta chains came from one sample sequenced in a study of cytotoxic CD8 clonotypes in ibrutinib-treated CLL. The assay was immunoSEQ multiplex PCR, and TCRdb's table has in-frame clones only and misses some. The sample yields tens of thousands of clones, roughly 83% seen once. The material was PBMCs, obtained after 24 months of ibrutinib treatment. The receptor source for this set is a human donor with chronic lymphocytic leukemia.

The rearrangement uses TRBV28 and TRBJ2-7; 7 bases fit TRBD2. Trimming removed 6 bases from V and 0 bases from J; junction bases left unmatched: 8. Germline V gives CDR1 MDHEN, CDR2 SYDVKM. The CDR3 totals 15 residues. CDR3: CASSARGTGSYEQYF. DNA for the CDR3: TGTGCCAGCAGCGCGCGGGGGACTGGCTCCTACGAGCAGTACTTC. The full variable domain, rest sourced from reference TRBV28 and TRBJ2-7, is DVKVTQSSRYLVKRTGEKVFLECVQDMDHENMFWYRQDPGLGLRLIYFSYDVKMKEKGDIPEGYSVSREKKERFSLILESASTNQTSMYLCASSARGTGSYEQYFGPGTRLTVT.

The V and J genes are TRBV7-3 and TRBJ2-7, with 10 nucleotides matching TRBD1. This CDR3 comprises 19 residues. Germline CDR1 SGHTA, CDR2 FQGTGA. The V and J ends lost 7 bases and 6 bases, in that order; junction bases with no gene match: 24. The CDR3 region is CASIKTLTGQGRDGCEQYF. The CDR3 bases are TGTGCCAGCATTAAAACGCTGACGGGACAGGGGCGAGATGGTTGCGAGCAGTACTTC.

V and J are TRBV6-1 and TRBJ2-1, with 7 bases aligning to TRBD2. This CDR3 is built from 15 residues. CDR1 and CDR2 (germline): MNHNS, SASEGT. After removal of 5 bases from V and 0 bases from J, the junction contained 4 bases not matched to a gene. The DNA of the CDR3 is TGTGCCAGCAGTCTTGGGAGGGCCTCCTACAATGAGCAGTTCTTC. Translation: CASSLGRASYNEQFF.

CDR3 sequence (DNA): TGTGCCAGCAGCTCTAGCGGGACGTACACAGATACGCAGTATTTT. Translation gives CASSSSGTYTDTQYF. This sequence joins TRBV28 and TRBJ2-3, with 9 bases lining up with TRBD2. Per the germline V gene, CDR1 is MDHEN and CDR2 is SYDVKM. J was trimmed by 2 bases and V by 6 bases; bases with no gene match: 6. CDR3 size: 15 residues.

This chain connects TRBV27 to TRBJ2-7, with a weak D call TRBD2 (6 bases). The CDR3 length is 16 residues. Per germline, CDR1 MNHEY and CDR2 SMNVEV (reference sequence). The germline V and J ends were trimmed by 0 bases and 4 bases, with 16 bases remaining between them. The CDR3 coding sequence is TGTGCCAGCAGTTTATCCGCGGGATGGAGTGGGTACGAGCAGTACTTC. This encodes CASSLSAGWSGYEQYF.

This chain links TRBV5-4 with TRBJ2-3; D is uncertain. The CDR3 covers 13 residues. Germline V gives CDR1 SGHNT, CDR2 YYREEE (reference sequence). Trimming shortened V by 4 bases and J by 8 bases, and 14 bases separated the two germline ends. CDR3 region: CASSDSTGGTQYF. CDR3 coding DNA: TGTGCCAGCAGCGATTCGACCGGTGGTACGCAGTATTTT. The complete variable domain, with remaining parts taken from reference TRBV5-4 and TRBJ2-3, reads ETGVTQSPTHLIKTRGQQVTLRCSSQSGHNTVSWYQQALGQGPQFIFQYYREEENGRGNFPPRFSGLQFPNYSSELNVNALELDDSALYLCASSDSTGGTQYFGPGTRLTVL.

The V gene is TRBV5-6, the J gene TRBJ2-7; tentatively, D is TRBD2 (5 bases). This CDR3 region has 13 residues. The germline V and J ends were trimmed by 4 bases and 7 bases, with 15 bases remaining between them. Germline V gives CDR1 SGHDT, CDR2 YYEEEE. The CDR3 spells CASSRHDGVEQYF. In DNA, the CDR3 is TGTGCCAGCAGCCGTCATGACGGGGTTGAGCAGTACTTC.

Only a few counts were recorded for this clone. The chain joins TRBV9 to TRBJ2-2, with a weak D call TRBD1 (6 bases). This CDR3 is built from 16 residues. Deletions cut 3 bases from V and 4 bases from J, with 16 bases between. Germline V gene lookup returns CDR1 SGDLS and CDR2 YYNGEE. The CDR3 nucleotides read TGTGCCAGCAGCGCACTAACAGGGCTGGGCACCGGGGAGCTGTTTTTT. It is translated as CASSALTGLGTGELFF.

The V gene is TRBV10-2, the J gene TRBJ1-2, with 7 bases aligning to TRBD1. Germline V gene sequence: CDR1 WSHSY, CDR2 SAAADI. V lost 6 bases, J lost 2 bases, and 3 bases stayed unmatched. The CDR3 is made up of 13 amino acids. The CDR3 coding sequence is TGCGCCAGCAGAACACAGGGGAACTATGGCTACACCTTC. Residues: CASRTQGNYGYTF.

The chain is built from TRBV6-5 and TRBJ2-5, with 9 bases aligning to TRBD1. J was trimmed by 7 bases and V by 5 bases; bases with no gene match: 5. Germline values: CDR1 MNHEY, CDR2 SVGAGI. The CDR3 has 13 amino acids. The CDR3 coding sequence is TGTGCCAGCAGTCTCTCGACAGGGGGGACCCAGTACTTC. Its translation is CASSLSTGGTQYF.

The J gene is TRBJ1-1, the V gene TRBV14; D call uncertain. Germline CDR1 SGHDN, CDR2 FVKESK. V was clipped by 2 bases and J by 1 base, with 5 bases between them. This CDR3 is 13 amino acids long. The CDR3 region is CASSQSGNTEAFF. CDR3 nucleotides: TGTGCCAGCAGCCAATCAGGGAACACTGAAGCTTTCTTT.

The chain has TRBV25-1 and TRBJ2-1; 10 bases agree with TRBD1. V was clipped by 4 bases and J by 5 bases; unmatched bases: 14. The CDR3 contains 18 residues. In germline, CDR1 is MGHDK, CDR2 SYGVNS. The CDR3 is CASSVSGQGPRSNNEQFF. The CDR3 coding sequence is TGTGCCAGCAGTGTCTCGGGACAGGGGCCGCGATCTAACAATGAGCAGTTCTTC.

This clone has a single count. The chain employs TRBV18 and TRBJ2-1; D call uncertain. This CDR3 has 11 amino acids. Trimming pared 0 bases from V and 10 bases from J, leaving 4 bases between. Germline values: CDR1 KGHSH, CDR2 LQKENI. The CDR3 loop reads CASSPPGEQFF. The CDR3 bases are TGTGCCAGCTCACCACCGGGGGAGCAGTTCTTC.

The chain is built from TRBV4-2 and TRBJ2-3, with a tentative D call TRBD2 (7 bases). The CDR3 contains 15 residues. Trimming took 4 bases from V and 2 from J, leaving 13 bases between them. Germline loops: CDR1 LGHNA, CDR2 YNFKEQ. The CDR3 nucleotides are TGTGCCAGCAGCCCAGTTCGGGGGGCCACAGATACGCAGTATTTT. This gives the protein CASSPVRGATDTQYF.

A single count supports this clone. The chain carries TRBV5-1 and TRBJ2-5; D might be TRBD2 (6 bases). The CDR3 has 14 amino acids. Looked up from germline, CDR1 is SGHRS and CDR2 is YFSETQ. Trimming removed 4 bases from V and 5 bases from J, with 15 bases in between. The CDR3 sequence: CASSVGGSVETQYF. The CDR3 DNA sequence: TGCGCCAGCAGCGTGGGGGGTTCAGTGGAGACCCAGTACTTC.

The genes are TRBV30 and TRBJ1-3; the D is unclear. V was shortened by 4 bases and J by 0 bases, with 7 bases between the two germline ends. The CDR3 loop spans 13 amino acids. Germline loops: CDR1 GTSNPN, CDR2 SVGIG (reference sequence). As DNA, the CDR3 is TGTGCCTGGAACATTAACTCTGGAAACACCATATATTTT. It is translated as CAWNINSGNTIYF.

This chain links TRBV5-1 with TRBJ2-3, with D possibly being TRBD1 (6 bases). Between the trimmed V and J ends, which lost 6 bases and 0 bases, there was a span of 11 bases. CDR1 and CDR2 (germline): SGHRS, YFSETQ. CDR3 length: 14 residues. The DNA for the CDR3 is TGCGCCAGCATGGGGGCCGCGAGCACAGATACGCAGTATTTT. Amino acids: CASMGAASTDTQYF.

The chain has TRBV28 and TRBJ1-4; 9 positions match TRBD1. Germline CDR1 reads MDHEN; CDR2 reads SYDVKM. The V gene end was trimmed by 5 bases and the J gene end by 13 bases; junction bases not matched to a gene: 11. The CDR3 loop spans 14 amino acids. The CDR3 reads CASSAYPDRGRLFF. CDR3 nucleotide sequence: TGTGCCAGCAGTGCCTACCCGGACAGGGGTCGACTGTTTTTT.

This clone has more than one count but fewer than ten. The chain employs TRBV19 and TRBJ2-1; 7 nucleotides line up with TRBD2. The CDR3 runs to 15 residues. Unmatched junction bases numbered 9, after V lost 4 bases and J lost 6 bases. Germline assignment: CDR1 LNHDA and CDR2 SQIVND (reference sequence). The CDR3: CASSSTGTTGNEQFF. The CDR3, as DNA: TGTGCCAGTAGTAGTACCGGGACTACGGGCAATGAGCAGTTCTTC.

This chain uses TRBV6-6 with TRBJ2-1, with D tentatively TRBD1 (6 bases). The germline gives CDR1 MNHNY, CDR2 SVGAGI (reference sequence). The V gene lost 5 bases and the J gene lost 8 bases, with 10 bases spanning the gap. The CDR3 runs 12 residues. The CDR3 here is CASSPQGHEQFF. CDR3 DNA sequence: TGTGCCAGCAGTCCACAGGGCCATGAGCAGTTCTTC.

This sequence joins TRBV7-3 and TRBJ2-5; D is perhaps TRBD1 or TRBD2 (5 bases each). This CDR3 region has 13 residues. V lost 3 bases, J lost 5 bases, and 10 bases lay in between. The germline V gene encodes CDR1 SGHTA and CDR2 FQGTGA. CDR3 sequence (DNA): TGTGCCAGCAGCTTGGGACCTTGGGAGACCCAGTACTTC. Encoded protein: CASSLGPWETQYF.

The chain is built from TRBV29-1 and TRBJ2-1; D is perhaps TRBD1 (5 bases). The germline V and J ends were trimmed by 5 bases and 6 bases, with 17 bases remaining between them. The CDR3 sequence is 14 residues long. Germline V gene data show CDR1 as SQVTM and CDR2 as ANQGSEA. CDR3 sequence (DNA): TGCAGCGTTCGTTTGACAGACTCCATCAATGAGCAGTTCTTC. Protein: CSVRLTDSINEQFF.

The chain combines TRBV6-6 with TRBJ2-3; D unresolved. CDR3 length equals 11 residues. Germline V gene lookup returns CDR1 MNHNY and CDR2 SVGAGI (reference sequence). V gave up 7 bases and J gave up 5 bases, with 7 bases separating them. CDR3 DNA sequence: TGTGCCAGCAATCGAGGAGATACGCAGTATTTT. Translating it yields CASNRGDTQYF.

The chain has TRBV6-1 and TRBJ1-4, with 8 bases fitting TRBD1. Trimming took 1 base from V and 7 from J; bases not matched to a gene: 2. Germline V gene data show CDR1 as MNHNS and CDR2 as SASEGT. There are 14 residues in the CDR3. For the CDR3, the DNA is TGTGCCAGCAGTGAAGGGACAGGGAGTGAAAAACTGTTTTTT. Its protein product is CASSEGTGSEKLFF.

J is TRBJ1-5 and V is TRBV9; D not resolved. V lost 0 bases and J lost 5, with 12 bases in between. This CDR3 is built from 15 residues. Germline V gene lookup returns CDR1 SGDLS and CDR2 YYNGEE. This CDR3 reads CASSVGTAADQPQHF. CDR3 sequence (DNA): TGTGCCAGCAGCGTAGGCACGGCAGCTGATCAGCCCCAGCATTTT.

V and J are TRBV7-3 and TRBJ1-2, with TRBD1 matching 7 bases. The CDR3 extends over 14 amino acids. Trimming removed 3 bases from V and 2 bases from J; junction bases left unmatched: 3. Germline V lookup: CDR1 SGHTA, CDR2 FQGTGA. The CDR3 coding sequence is TGTGCCAGCAGCTTTGGGACAGTAAACTATGGCTACACCTTC. This encodes CASSFGTVNYGYTF.